These 10 T cell receptor beta chains share one sample of origin, sequenced in a study of molecular identifiers for immune sequencing clone quantification. One entry per CDR3 protein results from TCRdb running MiXCR on the PCR reads. This table has tens of thousands of distinct CDR3 sequences, just over 35% appearing once. Sequenced material: naive CD8+ T cells from blood, with Jurkat cell RNA spiked in. Indicated subset: FACS-sorted CD8+CD4-CCR7+CD45RA+ naive T cells. These receptors came from a human donor in good health. Some libraries in this study had Jurkat cell RNA spiked in.

For this clonotype: One base away lies a much larger clone, so this may be a sequencing read error. J is TRBJ2-1 and V is TRBV2, with a tentative D call TRBD2 (6 bases). V was shortened by 8 bases and J by 7 bases, with 18 bases between the two germline ends. CDR1 and CDR2 from the germline V gene are SNHLY and FYNNEI. This CDR3 spans 14 amino acids. The CDR3: CASGASVGDNEQFF. CDR3 bases: TGTGCCAGCGGAGCTAGCGTGGGGGATAATGAGCAGTTCTTC.

Comments on this clonotype: At one of its ends the junction is not consistent with the germline gene, which may arise from a read error. This chain uses TRBV18 with TRBJ2-2, with 9 bases lining up with TRBD1. CDR1 KGHSH and CDR2 LQKENI come from the germline V gene. The CDR3 is made up of 16 amino acids. Written as DNA, the CDR3 is TGTGCCTGCTCACCCCCTGGGACAGGGCGGACCGGGGAGCAGTTTTTT. This sequence encodes CACSPPGTGRTGEQFF.

The table lists this clonotype with a few counts. An end of the junction does not agree with germline; a read error may underlie this. The chain links TRBV20-1 to TRBJ2-2, with TRBD2 as a possible D gene (5 bases). CDR1 and CDR2 (germline): DFQATT, SNEGSKA (reference sequence). CDR3 length: 12 residues. The CDR3 bases are TGCAGTGCTAGATGGTCCACCGGGGAGCTGATTTTT. Its translation is CSARWSTGELIF.

In this sample, this clonotype turned up a few times. The V gene is TRBV7-9, the J gene TRBJ2-2; the D gene is possibly TRBD1 (5 bases). The CDR3 extends over 13 amino acids. V dropped 6 bases and J dropped 6 bases, with 11 bases sitting between them. Per the germline V gene, CDR1 is SEHNR and CDR2 is FQNEAQ (reference sequence). DNA for the CDR3: TGTGCCAGCAGAAGACAGATTCCCGGGGAGCTGTTTTTT. Amino acids: CASRRQIPGELFF.

This clonotype was seen a few times. CDR3 loop: CASSLYGMNTEAFF. CDR3 DNA sequence: TGTGCCAGCAGCTTATACGGTATGAACACTGAAGCTTTCTTT. The chain carries TRBV11-1 and TRBJ1-1; D gene uncertain. The CDR3 spans 14 residues. The V end lost 2 bases, the J end lost 0 bases, and 7 bases lay between the germline ends. Germline-derived CDR1 and CDR2 are SGHAT and FQDESV (reference sequence).

This clonotype was seen a handful of times. The rearrangement joins TRBV6-5 to TRBJ2-1; possibly TRBD2 for D (5 bases). Germline CDR1 and CDR2: MNHEY and SVGAGI. This CDR3 has 16 amino acids. Trimming left V 2 bases short and J 2 bases short, with 13 bases between. CDR3 nucleotides: TGTGCCAGCAGTTACCGTCCAGAGGGAGCCTACAATGAGCAGTTCTTC. Protein sequence: CASSYRPEGAYNEQFF.

Turning to this clonotype: A much larger clone differs by one base, so this may be a read error. V and J are TRBV7-8 and TRBJ2-3; 10 bases agree with TRBD2. This CDR3 has 17 residues. CDR1 is SGHVS, CDR2 FQNEAQ, per germline. The CDR3 DNA follows: TGTGCCTGCAGCTTGGGGGTTCGACTAGCGGGCCTTGATACGCAGTATTTT. This gives the protein CACSLGVRLAGLDTQYF.

In this sample, this clonotype turned up many times. The chain links TRBV28 to TRBJ2-6; TRBD1 matches 10 bases. The CDR3 length is 17 residues. From germline, CDR1 is MDHEN and CDR2 SYDVKM. V dropped 5 bases and J dropped 2; count of bases not matched to a gene: 6. This CDR3 reads CASSHTGTGAGANVLTF. Written as DNA, the CDR3 is TGTGCCAGCAGTCACACCGGGACAGGGGCTGGGGCCAACGTCCTGACTTTC.

Turning to this clonotype: This sequence may be a read error, since a much larger clone differs from it by one base. This rearrangement joins TRBV6-6 to TRBJ2-7; D possibly matches TRBD1 or TRBD2 (5 bases each). CDR3 length: 16 amino acids. The V gene lost 11 bases and the J gene lost 2 bases, with 25 bases spanning the gap. Looked up from germline, CDR1 is MNHNY and CDR2 is SVGAGI (reference sequence). The CDR3 coding sequence is TGTGCCTGCACGTTACACGGACGGTGGGGGACCTACGAGCAGTACTTC. Translating gives CACTLHGRWGTYEQYF.

The chain recombines TRBV11-1 with TRBJ2-5, with no clear D. Germline values: CDR1 SGHAT, CDR2 FQDESV (reference sequence). CDR3 size: 15 residues. V lost 4 bases and J 8 bases, leaving 20 bases between the germline ends. The CDR3 reads CASSSRDTAKNTQYF. CDR3 DNA sequence: TGTGCCAGCAGCTCCAGAGACACGGCCAAGAATACCCAGTACTTC.